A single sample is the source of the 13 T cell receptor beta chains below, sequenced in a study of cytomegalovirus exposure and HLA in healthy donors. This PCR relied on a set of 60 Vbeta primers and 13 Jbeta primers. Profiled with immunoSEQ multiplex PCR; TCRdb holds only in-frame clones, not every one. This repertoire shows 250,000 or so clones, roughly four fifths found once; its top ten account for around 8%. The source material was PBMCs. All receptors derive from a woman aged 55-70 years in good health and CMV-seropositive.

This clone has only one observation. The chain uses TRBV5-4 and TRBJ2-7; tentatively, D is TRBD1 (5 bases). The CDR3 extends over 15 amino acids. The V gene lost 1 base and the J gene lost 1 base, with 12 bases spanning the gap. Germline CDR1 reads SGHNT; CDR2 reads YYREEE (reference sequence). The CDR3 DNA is TGTGCCAGCAGCTTGTTGACAGAAGATTCCTACGAGCAGTACTTC. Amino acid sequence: CASSLLTEDSYEQYF. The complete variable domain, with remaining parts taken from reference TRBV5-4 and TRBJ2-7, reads ETGVTQSPTHLIKTRGQQVTLRCSSQSGHNTVSWYQQALGQGPQFIFQYYREEENGRGNFPPRFSGLQFPNYSSELNVNALELDDSALYLCASSLLTEDSYEQYFGPGTRLTVT.

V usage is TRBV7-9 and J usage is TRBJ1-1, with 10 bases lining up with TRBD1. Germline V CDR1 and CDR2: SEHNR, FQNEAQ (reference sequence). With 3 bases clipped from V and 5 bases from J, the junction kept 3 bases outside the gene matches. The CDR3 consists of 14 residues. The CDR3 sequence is CASSLTGGKTEAFF. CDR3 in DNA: TGTGCCAGCAGCTTGACAGGGGGCAAAACTGAAGCTTTCTTT.

CDR3 protein: CASREAGGRDTQYF. CDR3 nucleotides: TGTGCCAGCAGGGAAGCAGGGGGTAGAGATACGCAGTATTTT. The chain links TRBV27 to TRBJ2-3; TRBD1 matches 7 bases. The CDR3 has 14 amino acids. Germline V gene sequence: CDR1 MNHEY, CDR2 SMNVEV (reference sequence). V dropped 6 bases and J dropped 5; count of bases not matched to a gene: 8.

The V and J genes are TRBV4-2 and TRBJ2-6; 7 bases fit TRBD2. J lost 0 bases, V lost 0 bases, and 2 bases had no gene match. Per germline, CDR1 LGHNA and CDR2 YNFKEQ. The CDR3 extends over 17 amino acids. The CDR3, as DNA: TGTGCCAGCAGCCAAGAGGGGGGGTCCTCTGGGGCCAACGTCCTGACTTTC. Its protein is CASSQEGGSSGANVLTF.

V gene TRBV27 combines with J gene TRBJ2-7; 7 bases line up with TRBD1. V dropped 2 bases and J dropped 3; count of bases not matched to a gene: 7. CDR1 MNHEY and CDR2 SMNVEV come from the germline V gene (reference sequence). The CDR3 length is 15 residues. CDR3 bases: TGTGCCAGCAGTTTACATCGGGCAGGGGGCTACGAGCAGTACTTC. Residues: CASSLHRAGGYEQYF.

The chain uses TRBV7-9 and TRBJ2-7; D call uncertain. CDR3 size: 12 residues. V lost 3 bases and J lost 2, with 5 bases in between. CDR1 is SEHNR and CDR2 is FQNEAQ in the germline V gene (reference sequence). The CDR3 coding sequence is TGTGCCAGCAGCTTGGTAGCCTACGAGCAGTACTTC. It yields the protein CASSLVAYEQYF.

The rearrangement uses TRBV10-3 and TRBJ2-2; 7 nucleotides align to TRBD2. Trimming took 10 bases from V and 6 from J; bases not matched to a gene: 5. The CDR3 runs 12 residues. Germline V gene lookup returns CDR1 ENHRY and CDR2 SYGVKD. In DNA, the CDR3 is TGTGCCACGGCGGGGGAAGCCGGGGAGCTGTTTTTT. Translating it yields CATAGEAGELFF.

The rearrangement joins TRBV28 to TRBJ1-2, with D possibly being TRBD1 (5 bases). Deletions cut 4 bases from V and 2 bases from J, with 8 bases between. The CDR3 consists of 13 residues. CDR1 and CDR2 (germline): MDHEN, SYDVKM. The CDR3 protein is CASSWGQNYGYTF. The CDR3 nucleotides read TGTGCCAGCAGTTGGGGCCAGAACTATGGCTACACCTTC.

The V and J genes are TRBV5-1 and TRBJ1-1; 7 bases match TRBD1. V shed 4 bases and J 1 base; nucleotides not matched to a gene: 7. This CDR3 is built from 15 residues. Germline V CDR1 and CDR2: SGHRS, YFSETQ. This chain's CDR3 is CASSGQVGGNTEAFF. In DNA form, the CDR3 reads TGCGCCAGCAGCGGACAGGTGGGGGGGAACACTGAAGCTTTCTTT.

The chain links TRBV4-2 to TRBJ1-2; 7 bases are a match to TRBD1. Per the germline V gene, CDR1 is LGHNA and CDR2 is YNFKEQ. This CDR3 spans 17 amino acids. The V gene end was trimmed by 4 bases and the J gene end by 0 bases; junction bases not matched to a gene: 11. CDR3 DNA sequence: TGTGCCAGCAGCCCCCGACAGGGAGCTCGTGCTAACTATGGCTACACCTTC. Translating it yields CASSPRQGARANYGYTF.

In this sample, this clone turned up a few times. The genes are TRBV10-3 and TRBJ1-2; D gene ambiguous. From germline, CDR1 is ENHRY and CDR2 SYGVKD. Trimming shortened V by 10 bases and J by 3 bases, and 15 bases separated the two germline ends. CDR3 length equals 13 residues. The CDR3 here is CATREGHDYGYTF. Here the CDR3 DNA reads TGTGCCACCCGGGAAGGGCACGACTATGGCTACACCTTC.

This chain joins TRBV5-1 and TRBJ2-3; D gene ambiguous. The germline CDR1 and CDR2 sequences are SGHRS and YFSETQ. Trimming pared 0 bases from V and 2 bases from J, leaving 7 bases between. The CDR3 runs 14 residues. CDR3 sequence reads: CASSLVQFTDTQYF. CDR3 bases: TGCGCCAGCAGCTTGGTACAGTTCACAGATACGCAGTATTTT.

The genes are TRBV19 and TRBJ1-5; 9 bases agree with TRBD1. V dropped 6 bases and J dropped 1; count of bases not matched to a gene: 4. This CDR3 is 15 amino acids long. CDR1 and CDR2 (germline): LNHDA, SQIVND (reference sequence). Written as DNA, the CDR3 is TGTGCCAGTAGCCCCGGGACAGGGAGCAATCAGCCCCAGCATTTT. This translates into CASSPGTGSNQPQHF.